This T cell receptor (beta chain) was retrieved from a study of spatial heterogeneity in lung cancer. About the study: TCR transcript counts in tumor regions correlated strongly with a T cell module score from matched bulk RNA-seq. More than nine raw reads, on average, carried each unique TCR and UMI combination.

Trimming cost V 6 bases and J 2 bases; bases outside gene matches: 6. CDR3 length: 14 amino acids. Germline CDR1 and CDR2: DFQATT and SNEGSKA (reference sequence). Findings and limits, study-wide: Tumors with more nonsynonymous mutations had more expanded intratumoral alpha and beta TCRs.

This clonotype is categorized as medium-sized. Antigen unknown. MiXCR, run by TCRdb on the 5' RACE reads, gives a single entry per CDR3 protein. The table shows over a thousand distinct CDR3 sequences, with about 4.4% occurring only once. Specified time point: sample taken at primary tumor resection. Untreated early-stage non-small cell lung cancer patients, roughly 72 in total, were the donors. The sample consisted of lung tumor tissue, taken at surgery. The gene calls are TRBV20-1 and TRBJ2-5, with 10 bases lining up with TRBD2. The sequence was obtained from a male donor with early-stage non-small cell lung cancer. The CDR3 protein is CSAKRTSGQETQYF. The CDR3 DNA reads TGCAGTGCCAAGCGGACTAGCGGACAAGAGACCCAGTACTTC.